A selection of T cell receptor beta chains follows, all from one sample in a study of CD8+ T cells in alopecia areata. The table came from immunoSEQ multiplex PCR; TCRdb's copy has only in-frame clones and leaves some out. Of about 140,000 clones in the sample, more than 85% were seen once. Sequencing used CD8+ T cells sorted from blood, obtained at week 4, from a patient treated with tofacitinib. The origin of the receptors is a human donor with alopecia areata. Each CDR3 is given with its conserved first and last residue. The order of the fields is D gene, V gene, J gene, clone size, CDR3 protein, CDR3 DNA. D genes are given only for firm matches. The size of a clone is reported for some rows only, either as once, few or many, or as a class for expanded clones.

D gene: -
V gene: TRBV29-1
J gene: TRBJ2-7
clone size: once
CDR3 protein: CSVGEGAYEQYF
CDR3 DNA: TGCAGCGTTGGTGAGGGGGCCTACGAGCAGTACTTC

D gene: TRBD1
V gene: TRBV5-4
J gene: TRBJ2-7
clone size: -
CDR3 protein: CASSPGTGWVGEQYF
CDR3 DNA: TGTGCCAGCAGCCCCGGGACAGGGTGGGTAGGCGAGCAGTACTTC

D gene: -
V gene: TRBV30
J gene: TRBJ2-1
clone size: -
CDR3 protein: CAWSLTAYNEQFF
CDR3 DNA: TGTGCCTGGAGCCTGACAGCCTACAATGAGCAGTTCTTC

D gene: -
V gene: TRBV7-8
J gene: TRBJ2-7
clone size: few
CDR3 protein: CASSTYPTSDLVSSYEQYF
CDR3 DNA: TGTGCCAGCAGTACGTACCCAACCTCGGACTTAGTGTCGTCCTACGAGCAGTACTTC

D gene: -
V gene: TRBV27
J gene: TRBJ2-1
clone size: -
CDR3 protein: CASSVFPDNEQFF
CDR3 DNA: TGTGCCAGCAGTGTGTTCCCGGACAATGAGCAGTTCTTC

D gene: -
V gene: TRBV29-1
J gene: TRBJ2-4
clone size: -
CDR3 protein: CSVVNSWGKNIQYF
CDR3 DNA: TGCAGCGTTGTTAACAGTTGGGGGAAAAACATTCAGTACTTC

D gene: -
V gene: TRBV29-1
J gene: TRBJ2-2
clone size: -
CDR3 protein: CSVDGSRANTGELFF
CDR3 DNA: TGCAGCGTCGACGGGAGCAGGGCGAACACCGGGGAGCTGTTTTTT

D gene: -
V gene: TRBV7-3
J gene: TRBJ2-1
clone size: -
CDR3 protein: CASSLTDYNEQFF
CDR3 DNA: TGTGCCAGCAGCTTAACGGATTACAATGAGCAGTTCTTC

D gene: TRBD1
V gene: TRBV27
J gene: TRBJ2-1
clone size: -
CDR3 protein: CASSLRDRGDEQFF
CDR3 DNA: TGTGCCAGCAGTTTAAGGGACAGGGGTGATGAGCAGTTCTTC

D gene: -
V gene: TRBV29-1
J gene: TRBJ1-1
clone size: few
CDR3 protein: CSVEDGQGHTEAFF
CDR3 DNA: TGCAGCGTTGAAGATGGGCAGGGCCACACTGAAGCTTTCTTT

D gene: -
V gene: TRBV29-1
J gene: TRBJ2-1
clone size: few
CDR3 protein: CSAHRTDYNEQFF
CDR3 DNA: TGCAGCGCCCATAGGACAGATTACAATGAGCAGTTCTTC

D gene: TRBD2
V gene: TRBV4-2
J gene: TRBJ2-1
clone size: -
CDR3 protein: CASSQTGLAVYNEQFF
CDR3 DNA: TGTGCCAGCAGCCAAACCGGACTAGCGGTTTACAATGAGCAGTTCTTC

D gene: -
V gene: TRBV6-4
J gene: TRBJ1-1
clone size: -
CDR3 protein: CASKALPMNTEAFF
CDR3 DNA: TGTGCCAGCAAGGCACTACCCATGAACACTGAAGCTTTCTTT

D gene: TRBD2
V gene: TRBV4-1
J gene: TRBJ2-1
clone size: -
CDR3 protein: CASSHPGRRYEQFF
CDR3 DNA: TGCGCCAGCAGCCACCCCGGGAGGAGGTATGAGCAGTTCTTC

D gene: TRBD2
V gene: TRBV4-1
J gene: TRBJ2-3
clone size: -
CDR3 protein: CASSQELAGRADTQYF
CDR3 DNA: TGCGCCAGCAGCCAAGAGCTAGCGGGAAGGGCAGATACGCAGTATTTT

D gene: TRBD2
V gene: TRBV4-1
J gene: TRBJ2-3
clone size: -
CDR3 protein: CASSQGGRDGGTDTQYF
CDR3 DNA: TGCGCCAGCAGCCAAGGGGGGAGGGATGGAGGCACAGATACGCAGTATTTT

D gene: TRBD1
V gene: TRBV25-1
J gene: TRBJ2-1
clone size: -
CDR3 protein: CASGDSGEFF
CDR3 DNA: TGTGCCAGCGGGGACAGTGGGGAGTTCTTC

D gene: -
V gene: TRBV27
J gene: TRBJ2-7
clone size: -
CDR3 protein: CASSLSRNYEQYF
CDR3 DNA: TGTGCCAGCAGTTTATCGAGGAACTACGAGCAGTACTTC

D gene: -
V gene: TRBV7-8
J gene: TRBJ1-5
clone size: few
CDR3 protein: CASSLGRGAGQPQHF
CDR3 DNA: TGTGCCAGCAGCTTAGGACGTGGGGCGGGGCAGCCCCAGCATTTT

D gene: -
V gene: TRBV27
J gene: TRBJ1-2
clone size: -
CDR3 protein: CASSKRAREYANYGYTF
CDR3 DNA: TGTGCCAGCAGTAAGAGGGCCAGGGAGTATGCGAACTATGGCTACACCTTC

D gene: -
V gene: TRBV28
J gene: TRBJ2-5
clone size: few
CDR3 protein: CASNRGGETQYF
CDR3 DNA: TGTGCCAGCAACAGGGGAGGAGAGACCCAGTACTTC

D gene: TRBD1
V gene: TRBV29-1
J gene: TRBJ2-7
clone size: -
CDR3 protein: CSVEDRGHAYEQYF
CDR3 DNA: TGCAGCGTTGAAGACAGGGGGCACGCGTACGAGCAGTACTTC

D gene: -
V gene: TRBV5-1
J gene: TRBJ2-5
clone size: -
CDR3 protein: CASSLGPQETQYF
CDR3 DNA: TGCGCCAGCAGCTTAGGACCCCAAGAGACCCAGTACTTC

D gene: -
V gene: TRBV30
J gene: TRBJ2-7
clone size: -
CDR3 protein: CAWSVRVTEQYF
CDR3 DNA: TGTGCCTGGAGTGTAAGGGTTACCGAGCAGTACTTC

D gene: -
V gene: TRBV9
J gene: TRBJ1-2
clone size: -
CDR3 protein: CASSARGGQGYGYTF
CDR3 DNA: TGTGCCAGCAGCGCCCGCGGGGGGCAGGGCTATGGCTACACCTTC

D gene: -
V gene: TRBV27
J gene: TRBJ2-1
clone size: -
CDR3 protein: CATGGREQFF
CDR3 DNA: TGTGCCACCGGGGGACGTGAGCAGTTCTTC

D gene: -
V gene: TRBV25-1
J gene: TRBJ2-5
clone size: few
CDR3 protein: CASSGWATQETQYF
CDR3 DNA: TGTGCCAGCAGTGGGTGGGCGACCCAAGAGACCCAGTACTTC

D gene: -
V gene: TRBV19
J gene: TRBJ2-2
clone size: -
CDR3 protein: CATQNGELFF
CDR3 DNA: TGTGCCACCCAAAACGGGGAGCTGTTTTTT

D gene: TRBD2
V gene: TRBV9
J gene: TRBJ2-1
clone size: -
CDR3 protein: CASSVENSGVNEQFF
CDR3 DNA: TGTGCCAGCAGCGTAGAGAATAGCGGGGTCAATGAGCAGTTCTTC

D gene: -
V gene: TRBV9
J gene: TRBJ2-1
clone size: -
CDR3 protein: CASSVGGTQYNEQFF
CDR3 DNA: TGTGCCAGCAGCGTAGGGGGGACACAGTACAATGAGCAGTTCTTC

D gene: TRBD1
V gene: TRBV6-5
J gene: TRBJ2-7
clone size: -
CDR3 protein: CASSYGSGDSLYF
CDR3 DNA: TGTGCCAGCAGTTACGGATCTGGGGACAGCCTTTACTTC

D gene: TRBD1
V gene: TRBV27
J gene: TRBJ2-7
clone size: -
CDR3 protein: CASSNTGTAYEQYF
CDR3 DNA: TGTGCCAGCAGTAACACCGGGACAGCTTACGAGCAGTACTTC

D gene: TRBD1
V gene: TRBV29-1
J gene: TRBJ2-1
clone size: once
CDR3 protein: CSVEWASTGQYNEQFF
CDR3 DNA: TGCAGCGTTGAATGGGCCTCTACGGGACAGTACAATGAGCAGTTCTTC

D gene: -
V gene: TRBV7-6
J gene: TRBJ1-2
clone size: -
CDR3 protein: CASSLVVGQPNYGYTF
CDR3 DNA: TGTGCCAGCAGCTTAGTGGTTGGACAGCCTAACTATGGCTACACCTTC

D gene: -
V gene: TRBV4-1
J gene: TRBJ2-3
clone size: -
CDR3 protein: CASSQGLSTDTQYF
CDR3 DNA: TGCGCCAGCAGCCAGGGCCTAAGCACAGATACGCAGTATTTT

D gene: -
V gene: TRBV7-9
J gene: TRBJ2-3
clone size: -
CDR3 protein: CASSYEEGSVTQYF
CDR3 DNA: TGTGCCAGCAGCTACGAGGAGGGGAGTGTTACGCAGTATTTT

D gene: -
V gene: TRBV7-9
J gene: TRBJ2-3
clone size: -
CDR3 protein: CASSSPAQGLSTDTQYF
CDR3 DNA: TGTGCCAGCAGCTCCCCCGCCCAGGGACTCTCCACAGATACGCAGTATTTT

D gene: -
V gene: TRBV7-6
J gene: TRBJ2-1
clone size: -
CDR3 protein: CASSLRDIGEQFF
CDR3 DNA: TGTGCCAGCAGCTTAAGGGACATCGGTGAGCAGTTCTTC

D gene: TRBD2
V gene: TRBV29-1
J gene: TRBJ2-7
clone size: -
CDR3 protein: CSVEAAGAPYEQYF
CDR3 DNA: TGCAGCGTTGAAGCGGCGGGAGCACCCTACGAGCAGTACTTC

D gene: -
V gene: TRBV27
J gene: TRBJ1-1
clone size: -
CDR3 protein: CASSQRTENTEAFF
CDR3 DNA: TGTGCCAGCAGCCAAAGGACGGAGAACACTGAAGCTTTCTTT

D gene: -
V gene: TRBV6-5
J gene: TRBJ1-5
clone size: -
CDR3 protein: CASSYDGRGTQPQHF
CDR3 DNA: TGTGCCAGCAGTTACGATGGTAGGGGAACTCAGCCCCAGCATTTT

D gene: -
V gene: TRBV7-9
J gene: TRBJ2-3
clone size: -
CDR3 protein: CASSPIGDYTQYF
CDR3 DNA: TGTGCCAGCAGCCCTATAGGGGACTATACGCAGTATTTT

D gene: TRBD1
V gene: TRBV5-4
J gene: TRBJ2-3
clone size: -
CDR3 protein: CASSLTGTGEDTQYF
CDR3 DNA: TGTGCCAGCAGCCTCACCGGGACAGGGGAAGATACGCAGTATTTT

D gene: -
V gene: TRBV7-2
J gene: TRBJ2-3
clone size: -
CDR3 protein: CASSGRDGSTDTQYF
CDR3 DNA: TGTGCCAGCAGCGGTCGGGACGGTAGCACAGATACGCAGTATTTT

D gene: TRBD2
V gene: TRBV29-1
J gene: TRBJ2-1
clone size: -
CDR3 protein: CSVETLAGAYNEQFF
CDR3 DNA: TGCAGCGTGGAGACCCTAGCGGGGGCCTACAATGAGCAGTTCTTC

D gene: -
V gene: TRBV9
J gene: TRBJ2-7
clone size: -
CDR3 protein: CASSVGGSEGYEQYF
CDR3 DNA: TGTGCCAGCAGCGTAGGCGGCTCTGAGGGTTACGAGCAGTACTTC

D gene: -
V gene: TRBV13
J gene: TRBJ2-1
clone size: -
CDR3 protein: CASSFGASARNEQFF
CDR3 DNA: TGTGCCAGCAGCTTTGGGGCTAGCGCTCGCAATGAGCAGTTCTTC